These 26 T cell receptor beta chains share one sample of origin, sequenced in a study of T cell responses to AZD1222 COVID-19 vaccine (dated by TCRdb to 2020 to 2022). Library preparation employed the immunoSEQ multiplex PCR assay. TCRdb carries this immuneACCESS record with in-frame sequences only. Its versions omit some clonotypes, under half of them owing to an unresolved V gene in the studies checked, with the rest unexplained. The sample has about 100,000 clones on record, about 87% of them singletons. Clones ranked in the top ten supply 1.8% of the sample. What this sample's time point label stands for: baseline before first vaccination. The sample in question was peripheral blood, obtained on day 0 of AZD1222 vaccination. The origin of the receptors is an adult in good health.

The DNA of the CDR3 is TGCGCCAGCAGCCAAGGGGACAGGGGCTATGAGCAGTTCTTC. Translation gives CASSQGDRGYEQFF. J is TRBJ2-1 and V is TRBV4-3; 10 bases fit TRBD1. The CDR3 length is 14 residues. Germline V gene sequence: CDR1 LGHNA, CDR2 YSLEER. The trim removed 1 base at V and 8 bases at J, leaving 2 bases unmatched.

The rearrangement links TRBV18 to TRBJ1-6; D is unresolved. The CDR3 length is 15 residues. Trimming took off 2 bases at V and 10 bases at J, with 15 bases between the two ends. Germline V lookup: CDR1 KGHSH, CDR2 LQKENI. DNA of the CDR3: TGTGCCAGCTCACCAGAGGGCCCATTCGGGTCACCCCTCCACTTT. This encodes CASSPEGPFGSPLHF. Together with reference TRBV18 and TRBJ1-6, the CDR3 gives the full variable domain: NAGVMQNPRHLVRRRGQEARLRCSPMKGHSHVYWYRQLPEEGLKFMVYLQKENIIDESGMPKERFSAEFPKEGPSILRIQQVVRGDSAAYFCASSPEGPFGSPLHFGNGTRLTVT.

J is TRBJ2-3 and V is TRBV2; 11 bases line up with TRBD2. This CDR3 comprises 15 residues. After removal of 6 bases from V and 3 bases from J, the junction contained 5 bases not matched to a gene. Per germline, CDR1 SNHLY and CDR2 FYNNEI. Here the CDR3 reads CASSRLAGTTDTQYF. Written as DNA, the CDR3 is TGTGCCAGCAGCCGACTAGCGGGGACGACAGATACGCAGTATTTT.

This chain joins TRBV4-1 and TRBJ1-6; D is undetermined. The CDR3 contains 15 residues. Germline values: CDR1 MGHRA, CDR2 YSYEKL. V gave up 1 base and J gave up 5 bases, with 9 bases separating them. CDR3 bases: TGCGCCAGCAGCCAAGCTTCATTTGATAATTCACCCCTCCACTTT. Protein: CASSQASFDNSPLHF.

The CDR3 DNA sequence: TGCGCCAGCAGCCAAGCCCGGGACAGTTTTTTCACAGATACGCAGTATTTT. Its protein is CASSQARDSFFTDTQYF. V and J are TRBV4-1 and TRBJ2-3; TRBD1 matches at 7 bases. Trimming took 1 base from V and 2 from J; bases not matched to a gene: 9. The length of the CDR3 is 17 residues. The germline V gene has CDR1 MGHRA and CDR2 YSYEKL.

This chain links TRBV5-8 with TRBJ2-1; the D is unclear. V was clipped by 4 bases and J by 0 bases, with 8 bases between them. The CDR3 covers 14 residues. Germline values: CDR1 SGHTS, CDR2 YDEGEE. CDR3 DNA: TGTGCCAGCAGCCCCGCTTCCTCCTACAATGAGCAGTTCTTC. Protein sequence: CASSPASSYNEQFF.

In DNA form, the CDR3 reads TGCGCCAGCAGTGACGACCTAGCGGGAAGCACAGATACGCAGTATTTT. Residues: CASSDDLAGSTDTQYF. This chain links TRBV10-1 with TRBJ2-3, with 9 positions matching TRBD2. CDR1 and CDR2 from the germline V gene are WNHNN and SYGVQD (reference sequence). The junction had 4 bases not matched to a gene; V was cut back by 3 bases and J by 0 bases. This CDR3 spans 16 amino acids.

In DNA, the CDR3 is TGCGCCAGCAGTATCCGGGACAGGGGGTGGGACGAGCAGTACTTC. It is translated as CASSIRDRGWDEQYF. The chain combines TRBV4-1 with TRBJ2-7, with TRBD1 matching over 11 bases. The CDR3 spans 15 residues. The germline gives CDR1 MGHRA, CDR2 YSYEKL. V trimming: 6 bases; J trimming: 5 bases; junction bases outside the gene matches: 9.

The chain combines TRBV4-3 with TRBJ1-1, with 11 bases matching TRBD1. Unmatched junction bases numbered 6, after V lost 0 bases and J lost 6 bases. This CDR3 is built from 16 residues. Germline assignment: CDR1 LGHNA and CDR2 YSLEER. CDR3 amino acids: CASSQDAGTGGAEAFF. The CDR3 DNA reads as TGCGCCAGCAGCCAAGATGCGGGGACAGGGGGGGCTGAAGCTTTCTTT.

CDR3: CATSDSPGNTIYF. The CDR3 nucleotides are TGTGCCACCAGTGATTCCCCTGGAAACACCATATATTTT. V is TRBV24-1 and J is TRBJ1-3; no definite D call. This CDR3 has 13 amino acids. Looked up from germline, CDR1 is KGHDR and CDR2 is SFDVKD. The V end was cut by 2 bases, the J end by 2 bases, with 3 bases between.

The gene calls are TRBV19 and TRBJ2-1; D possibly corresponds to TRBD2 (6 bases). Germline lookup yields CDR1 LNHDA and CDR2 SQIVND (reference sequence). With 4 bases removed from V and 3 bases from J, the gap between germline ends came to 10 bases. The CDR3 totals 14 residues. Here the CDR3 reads CASSSSSVYNEQFF. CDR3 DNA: TGTGCCAGTAGTAGTTCTAGCGTCTACAATGAGCAGTTCTTC. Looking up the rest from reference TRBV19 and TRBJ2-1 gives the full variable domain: DGGITQSPKYLFRKEGQNVTLSCEQNLNHDAMYWYRQDPGQGLRLIYYSQIVNDFQKGDIAEGYSVSREKKESFPLTVTSAQKNPTAFYLCASSSSSVYNEQFFGPGTRLTVL.

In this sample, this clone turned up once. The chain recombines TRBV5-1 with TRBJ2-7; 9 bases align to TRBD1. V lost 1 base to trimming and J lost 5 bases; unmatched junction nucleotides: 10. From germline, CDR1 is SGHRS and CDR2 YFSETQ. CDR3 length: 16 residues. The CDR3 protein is CASSLSTGTGPHEQYF. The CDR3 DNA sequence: TGCGCCAGCAGCTTGTCCACCGGGACAGGGCCCCACGAGCAGTACTTC.

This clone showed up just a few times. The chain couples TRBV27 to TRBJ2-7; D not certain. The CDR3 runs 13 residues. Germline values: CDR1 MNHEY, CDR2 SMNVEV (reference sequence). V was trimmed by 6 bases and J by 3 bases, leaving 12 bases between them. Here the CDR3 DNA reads TGTGCCAGCAGCCGCGGACGGCTCTACGAGCAGTACTTC. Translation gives CASSRGRLYEQYF.

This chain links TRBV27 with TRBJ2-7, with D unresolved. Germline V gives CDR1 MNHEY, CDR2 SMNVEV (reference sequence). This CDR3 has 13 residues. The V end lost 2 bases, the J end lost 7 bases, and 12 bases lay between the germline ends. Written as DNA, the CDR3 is TGTGCCAGCAGTTTACGATTGAGGAAGGAGCAGTACTTC. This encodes CASSLRLRKEQYF.

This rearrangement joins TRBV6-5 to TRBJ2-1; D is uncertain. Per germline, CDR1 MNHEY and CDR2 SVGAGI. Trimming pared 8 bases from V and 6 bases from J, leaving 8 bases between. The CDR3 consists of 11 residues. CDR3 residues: CASASGNEQFF. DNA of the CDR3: TGTGCCAGCGCATCGGGCAATGAGCAGTTCTTC.

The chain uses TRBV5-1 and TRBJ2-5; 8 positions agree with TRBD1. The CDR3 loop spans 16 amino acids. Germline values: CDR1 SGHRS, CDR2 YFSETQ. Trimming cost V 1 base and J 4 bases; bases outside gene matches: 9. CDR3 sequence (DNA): TGCGCCAGCAGCTTGAATCCAGGGGGCGTGGGAGAGACCCAGTACTTC. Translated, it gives CASSLNPGGVGETQYF.

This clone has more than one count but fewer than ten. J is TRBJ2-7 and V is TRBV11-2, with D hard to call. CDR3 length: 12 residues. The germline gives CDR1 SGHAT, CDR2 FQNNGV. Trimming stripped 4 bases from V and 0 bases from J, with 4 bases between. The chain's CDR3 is CASSSYSYEQYF. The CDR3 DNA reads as TGTGCCAGCAGCTCTTACTCCTACGAGCAGTACTTC.

The CDR3 nucleotides are TGCGCCAGCAGCCAAGATTTTGTGGGGACAGCCTATCGAGAGACCCAGTACTTC. This gives the protein CASSQDFVGTAYRETQYF. The J gene is TRBJ2-5, the V gene TRBV4-1; TRBD1 matches at 7 bases. CDR3 length: 18 residues. CDR1 and CDR2 from the germline V gene are MGHRA and YSYEKL. With V trimmed by 0 bases and J by 4 bases, 14 bases remained unmatched.

CDR3 in DNA: TGTGCCAGCAGCTTGGAACATGGAGGGAGGAGCTCCTACAATGAGCAGTTCTTC. Its protein is CASSLEHGGRSSYNEQFF. The chain has TRBV11-3 and TRBJ2-1; weak D call: TRBD2 (6 bases). CDR3 length: 18 amino acids. Per germline, CDR1 SGHNT and CDR2 YENEEA. The ends were cut back, 3 bases at V and 0 bases at J, with 18 bases in the middle.

Here the CDR3 DNA reads TGTGCCAGCAGTCCTCCGCCCCTCGGACTAAACACCCACGAGCAGTACTTC. It translates to CASSPPPLGLNTHEQYF. The chain links TRBV27 to TRBJ2-7, with a possible D match to TRBD2 (6 bases). The length of the CDR3 is 17 residues. Trimming pared 5 bases from V and 5 bases from J, leaving 25 bases between. Per germline, CDR1 MNHEY and CDR2 SMNVEV (reference sequence).

CDR3 protein: CASIVQGVSEKLFF. For the CDR3, the DNA is TGTGCCTCTATAGTACAGGGGGTTTCGGAAAAACTGTTTTTT. The chain uses TRBV30 and TRBJ1-4; 8 bases are shared with TRBD1. With V trimmed by 7 bases and J by 8 bases, 12 bases remained unmatched. The CDR3 extends over 14 amino acids. CDR1 is GTSNPN and CDR2 is SVGIG in the germline V gene (reference sequence).

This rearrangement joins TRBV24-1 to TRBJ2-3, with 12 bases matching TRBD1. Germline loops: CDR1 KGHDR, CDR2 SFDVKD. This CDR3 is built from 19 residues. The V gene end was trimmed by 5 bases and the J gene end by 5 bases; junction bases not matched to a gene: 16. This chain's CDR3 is CATSGSPGGTGGFLDTQYF. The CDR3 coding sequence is TGTGCCACCAGTGGCTCCCCCGGGGGGACAGGGGGCTTCCTAGATACGCAGTATTTT.

The CDR3 is CASSWGPGVGETQYF. DNA for the CDR3: TGTGCCAGCAGCTGGGGACCAGGGGTAGGAGAGACCCAGTACTTC. The J gene is TRBJ2-5, the V gene TRBV21-1; TRBD1 was called by the table and not checked on the DNA. TRBV21-1 represents a pseudogene. The CDR3 runs 15 residues.

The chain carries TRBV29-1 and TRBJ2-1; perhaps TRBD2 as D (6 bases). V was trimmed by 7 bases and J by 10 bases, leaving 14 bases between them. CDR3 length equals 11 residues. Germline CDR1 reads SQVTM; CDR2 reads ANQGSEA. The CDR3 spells CSAPLGGEQFF. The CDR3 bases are TGCAGCGCGCCCTTGGGAGGCGAGCAGTTCTTC.

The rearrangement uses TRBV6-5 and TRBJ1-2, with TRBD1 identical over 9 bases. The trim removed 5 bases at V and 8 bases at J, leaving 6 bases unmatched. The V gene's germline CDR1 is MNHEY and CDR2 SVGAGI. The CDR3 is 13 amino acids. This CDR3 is CASSPNRGPGYTF. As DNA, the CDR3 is TGTGCCAGCAGTCCCAACAGGGGGCCGGGCTACACCTTC.

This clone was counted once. As DNA, the CDR3 is TGTGCCAGCAGTTTGGGACAGTTGAATCAGCCCCAGCATTTT. Its translation is CASSLGQLNQPQHF. V usage is TRBV27 and J usage is TRBJ1-5; TRBD1 matches at 7 bases. The junction had 3 bases not matched to a gene; V was cut back by 3 bases and J by 4 bases. The CDR3 has 14 residues. CDR1 and CDR2 from the germline V gene are MNHEY and SMNVEV (reference sequence).